This T cell receptor (beta chain) was documented in a study of shared T cell receptors in the human thymus. Sequencing used immunoSEQ multiplex PCR; TCRdb keeps in-frame clones, though not all of them. The table lists hundreds of thousands of clones, 88% of them singletons. The sample also formed part of further work on human thymus T cells. That study adds: Each of the donors was a healthy Finnish infant who was undergoing open corrective cardiac surgery for congenital heart defects. Resections that were taken during corrective heart surgery supplied the thymus tissue. Related studies noted strongly shared thymic repertoires across unrelated people.

This receptor was taken from a boy less than two years old with a congenital heart defect. Material for sequencing was thymocytes.

CDR3 DNA sequence: TGTGCCAGCAAGAGGCGAAGAAATGAAAAACTGTTTTTT. It translates to CASKRRRNEKLFF. This chain connects TRBV6-1 to TRBJ1-4, with D unresolved. The CDR3 sequence is 13 residues long. Germline CDR1 is MNHNS and CDR2 is SASEGT. Trimming shortened V by 7 bases and J by 5 bases, and 11 bases separated the two germline ends.